A selection of T cell receptor beta chains follows, all from one sample in a study of beta chain features in type 1 diabetes. Clones were read by immunoSEQ multiplex PCR, and TCRdb kept only the in-frame ones, dropping some. The sample contains about 710,000 clones, more than 13% of which appear only once. Sequenced: naive CD4+ T cells from blood. The origin of the receptors is a man aged 18-30 years with type 1 diabetes. Each CDR3 is given with its conserved first and last residue.

V	J	CDR3
TRBV25-1	TRBJ2-2	CASSELPGGPIGELFF
TRBV7-9	TRBJ2-1	CASSPGRGNEQFF
TRBV11-1	TRBJ1-1	CASSLGDEAFF
TRBV28	TRBJ1-4	CASKSPGQGGEKLFF
TRBV9	TRBJ1-2	CASSEDRGGYGYTF
TRBV4-1	TRBJ2-5	CASSRTGGTQETQYF
TRBV10-3	TRBJ2-5	CAIRRTSGRAGETQYF
TRBV30	TRBJ1-5	CAWSHRVNQPQHF
TRBV14	TRBJ2-7	CASSQDHSQTSQYF
TRBV6-1	TRBJ2-5	CASSANPRDYQETQYF
TRBV2	TRBJ1-5	CASRVSGSGNQPQHF
TRBV15	TRBJ1-4	CASTGETNEKLFF